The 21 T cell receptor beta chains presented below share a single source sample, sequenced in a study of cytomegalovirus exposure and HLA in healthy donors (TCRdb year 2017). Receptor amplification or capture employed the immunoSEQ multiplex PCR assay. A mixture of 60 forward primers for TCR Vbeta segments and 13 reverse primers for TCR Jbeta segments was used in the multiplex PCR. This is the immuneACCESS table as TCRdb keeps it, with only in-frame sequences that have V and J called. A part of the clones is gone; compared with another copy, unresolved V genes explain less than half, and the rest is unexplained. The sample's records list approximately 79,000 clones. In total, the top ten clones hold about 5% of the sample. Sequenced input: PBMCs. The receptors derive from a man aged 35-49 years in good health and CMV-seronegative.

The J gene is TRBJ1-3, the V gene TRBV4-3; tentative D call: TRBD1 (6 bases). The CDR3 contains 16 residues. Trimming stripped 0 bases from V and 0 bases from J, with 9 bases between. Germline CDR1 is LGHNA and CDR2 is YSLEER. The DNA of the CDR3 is TGCGCCAGCAGCCAAGAGGACAGATACTCTGGAAACACCATATATTTT. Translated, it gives CASSQEDRYSGNTIYF.

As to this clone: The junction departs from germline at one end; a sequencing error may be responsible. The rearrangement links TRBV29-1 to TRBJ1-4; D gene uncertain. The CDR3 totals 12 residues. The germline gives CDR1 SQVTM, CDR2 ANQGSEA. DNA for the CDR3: TGCAGCGTTGAAGGGTACGGTGAAGAACTGTTTTTT. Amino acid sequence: CSVEGYGEELFF.

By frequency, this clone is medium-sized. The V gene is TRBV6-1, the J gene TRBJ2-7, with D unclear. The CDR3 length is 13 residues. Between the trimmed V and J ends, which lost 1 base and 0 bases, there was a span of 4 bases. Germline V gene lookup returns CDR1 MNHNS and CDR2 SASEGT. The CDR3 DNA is TGTGCCAGCAGTGAAGAGAGCTCCTACGAGCAGTACTTC. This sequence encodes CASSEESSYEQYF.

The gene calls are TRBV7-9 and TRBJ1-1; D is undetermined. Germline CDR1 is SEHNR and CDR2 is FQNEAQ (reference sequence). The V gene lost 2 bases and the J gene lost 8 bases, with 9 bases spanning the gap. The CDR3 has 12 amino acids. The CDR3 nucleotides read TGTGCCAGCAGCTTAACAAAAAGAGAAGCTTTCTTT. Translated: CASSLTKREAFF.

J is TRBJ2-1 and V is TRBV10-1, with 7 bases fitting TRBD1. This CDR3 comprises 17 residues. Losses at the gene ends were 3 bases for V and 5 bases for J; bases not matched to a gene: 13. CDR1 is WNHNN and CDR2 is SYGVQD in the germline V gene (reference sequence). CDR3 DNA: TGCGCCAGCAGTGACCGGGTAGGGCAGGGGGAAAACAATGAGCAGTTCTTC. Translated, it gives CASSDRVGQGENNEQFF.

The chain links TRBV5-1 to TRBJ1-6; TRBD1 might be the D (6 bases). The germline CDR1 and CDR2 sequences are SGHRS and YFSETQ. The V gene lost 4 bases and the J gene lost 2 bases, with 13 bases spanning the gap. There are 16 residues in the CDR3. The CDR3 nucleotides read TGCGCCAGCAGCGTGCAGGGGTCCGCCTATAATTCACCCCTCCACTTT. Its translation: CASSVQGSAYNSPLHF.

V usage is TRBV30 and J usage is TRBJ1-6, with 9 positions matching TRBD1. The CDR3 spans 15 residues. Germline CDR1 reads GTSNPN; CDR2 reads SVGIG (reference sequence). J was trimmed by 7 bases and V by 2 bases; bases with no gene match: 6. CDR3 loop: CAWSSGTGMNSPLHF. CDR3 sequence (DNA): TGTGCCTGGAGTTCCGGGACAGGGATGAATTCACCCCTCCACTTT.

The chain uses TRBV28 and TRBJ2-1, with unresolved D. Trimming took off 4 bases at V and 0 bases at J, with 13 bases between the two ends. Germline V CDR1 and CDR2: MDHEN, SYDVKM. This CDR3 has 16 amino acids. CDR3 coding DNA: TGTGCCAGCAGTTCCGGTAGCATAAGCTCCTACAATGAGCAGTTCTTC. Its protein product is CASSSGSISSYNEQFF.

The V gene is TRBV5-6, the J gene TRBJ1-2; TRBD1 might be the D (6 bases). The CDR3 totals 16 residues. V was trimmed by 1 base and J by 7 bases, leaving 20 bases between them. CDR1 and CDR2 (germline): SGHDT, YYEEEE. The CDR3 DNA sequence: TGTGCCAGCAGCTTGTCGGTGGGGGCGCGACGTCTTGGCTACACCTTC. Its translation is CASSLSVGARRLGYTF.

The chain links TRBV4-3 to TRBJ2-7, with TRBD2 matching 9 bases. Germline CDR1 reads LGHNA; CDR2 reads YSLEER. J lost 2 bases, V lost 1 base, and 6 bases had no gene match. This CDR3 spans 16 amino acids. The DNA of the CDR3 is TGCGCCAGCAGCCAAGCTCGCGGGAGGGTCCCCTACGAGCAGTACTTC. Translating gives CASSQARGRVPYEQYF.

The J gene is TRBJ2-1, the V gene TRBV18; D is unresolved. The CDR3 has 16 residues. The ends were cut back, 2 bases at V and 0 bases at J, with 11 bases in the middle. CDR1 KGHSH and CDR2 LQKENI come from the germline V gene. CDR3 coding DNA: TGTGCCAGCTCACCAGGCCTTCACAGCTCCTACAATGAGCAGTTCTTC. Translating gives CASSPGLHSSYNEQFF. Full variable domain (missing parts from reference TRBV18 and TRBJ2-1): NAGVMQNPRHLVRRRGQEARLRCSPMKGHSHVYWYRQLPEEGLKFMVYLQKENIIDESGMPKERFSAEFPKEGPSILRIQQVVRGDSAAYFCASSPGLHSSYNEQFFGPGTRLTVL.

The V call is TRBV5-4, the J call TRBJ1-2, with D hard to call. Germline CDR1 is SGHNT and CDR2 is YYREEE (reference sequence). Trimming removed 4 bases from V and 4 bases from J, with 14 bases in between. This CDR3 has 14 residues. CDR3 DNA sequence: TGTGCCAGCAGCCCGGAGGGAATGGCCTATGGCTACACCTTC. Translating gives CASSPEGMAYGYTF.

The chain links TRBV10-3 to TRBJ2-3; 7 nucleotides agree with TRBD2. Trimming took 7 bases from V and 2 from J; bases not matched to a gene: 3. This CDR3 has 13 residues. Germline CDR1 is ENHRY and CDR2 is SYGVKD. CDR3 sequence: CAIKAGSTDTQYF. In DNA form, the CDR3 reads TGTGCCATCAAAGCGGGATCCACAGATACGCAGTATTTT.

The CDR3, as DNA: TGTGCCAGCAGCCGCGGGCCACCCTACGAGCAGTACTTC. Translation gives CASSRGPPYEQYF. The chain employs TRBV7-2 and TRBJ2-7, with D perhaps TRBD2 (5 bases). The CDR3 is made up of 13 amino acids. Germline V gene lookup returns CDR1 SGHTA and CDR2 FQGNSA. The V gene lost 5 bases and the J gene lost 2 bases, with 10 bases spanning the gap.

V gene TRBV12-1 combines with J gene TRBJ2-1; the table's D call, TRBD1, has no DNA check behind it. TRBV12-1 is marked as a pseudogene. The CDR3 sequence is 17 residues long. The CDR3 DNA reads TGTGCCAGCAGCTTTTGCGCGACAGGGGGCTGTTACAATGAGCAGTTCTTC. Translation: CASSFCATGGCYNEQFF.

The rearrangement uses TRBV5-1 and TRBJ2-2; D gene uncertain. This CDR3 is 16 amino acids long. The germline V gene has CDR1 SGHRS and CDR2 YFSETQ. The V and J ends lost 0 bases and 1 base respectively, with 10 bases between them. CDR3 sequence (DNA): TGCGCCAGCAGCTTGGGAAGCGCCATGAACACCGGGGAGCTGTTTTTT. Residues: CASSLGSAMNTGELFF.

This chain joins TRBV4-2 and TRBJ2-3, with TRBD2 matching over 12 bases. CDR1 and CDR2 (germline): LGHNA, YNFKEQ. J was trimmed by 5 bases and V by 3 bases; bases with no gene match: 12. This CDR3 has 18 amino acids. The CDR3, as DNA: TGTGCCAGCAGCCAGACGTCTAGCGGGGGGGTCGGGGGAGATACGCAGTATTTT. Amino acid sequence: CASSQTSSGGVGGDTQYF.

The CDR3 region is CASGRDRRGVEQFF. Here the CDR3 DNA reads TGTGCCAGCGGCCGGGACAGGCGAGGAGTGGAGCAGTTCTTC. The chain recombines TRBV6-5 with TRBJ2-1, with TRBD1 matching 8 bases. The CDR3 is 14 amino acids. Per the germline V gene, CDR1 is MNHEY and CDR2 is SVGAGI. V lost 8 bases to trimming and J lost 10 bases; unmatched junction nucleotides: 13.

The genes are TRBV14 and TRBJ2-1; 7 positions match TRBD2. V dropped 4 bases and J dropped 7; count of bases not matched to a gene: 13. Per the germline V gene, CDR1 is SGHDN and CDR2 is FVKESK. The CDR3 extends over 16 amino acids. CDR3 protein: CASSPPGRAKGNEQFF. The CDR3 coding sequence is TGTGCCAGCAGCCCCCCTGGGAGGGCCAAAGGAAATGAGCAGTTCTTC.

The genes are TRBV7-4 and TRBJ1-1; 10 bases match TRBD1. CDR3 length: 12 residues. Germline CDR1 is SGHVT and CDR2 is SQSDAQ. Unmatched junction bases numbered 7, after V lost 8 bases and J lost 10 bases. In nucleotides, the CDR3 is TGTGCCAGCGGCGAATGGGACAGGGGAGCTTTCTTT. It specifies CASGEWDRGAFF.

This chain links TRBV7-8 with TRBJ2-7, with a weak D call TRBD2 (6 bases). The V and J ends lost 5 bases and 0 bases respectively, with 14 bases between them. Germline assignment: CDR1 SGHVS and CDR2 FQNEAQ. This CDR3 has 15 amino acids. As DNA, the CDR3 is TGTGCCAGCAGCCCCGACTCTAGCGTCTCCTACGAGCAGTACTTC. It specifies CASSPDSSVSYEQYF.